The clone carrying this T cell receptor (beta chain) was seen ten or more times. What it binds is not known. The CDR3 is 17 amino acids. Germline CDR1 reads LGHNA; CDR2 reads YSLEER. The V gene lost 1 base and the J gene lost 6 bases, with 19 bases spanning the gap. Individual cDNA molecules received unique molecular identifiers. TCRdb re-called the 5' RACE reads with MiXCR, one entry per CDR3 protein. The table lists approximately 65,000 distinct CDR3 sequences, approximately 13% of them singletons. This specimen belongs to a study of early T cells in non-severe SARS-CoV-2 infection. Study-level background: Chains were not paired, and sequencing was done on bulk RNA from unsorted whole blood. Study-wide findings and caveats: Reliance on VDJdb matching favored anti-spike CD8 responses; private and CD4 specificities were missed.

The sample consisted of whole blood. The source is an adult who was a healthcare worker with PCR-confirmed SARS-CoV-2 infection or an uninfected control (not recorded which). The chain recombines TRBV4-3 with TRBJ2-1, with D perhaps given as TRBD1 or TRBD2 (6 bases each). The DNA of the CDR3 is TGCGCCAGCAGCCAAGGCGGCGGAGGGGGGATCAGCAATGAGCAGTTCTTC. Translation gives CASSQGGGGGISNEQFF.